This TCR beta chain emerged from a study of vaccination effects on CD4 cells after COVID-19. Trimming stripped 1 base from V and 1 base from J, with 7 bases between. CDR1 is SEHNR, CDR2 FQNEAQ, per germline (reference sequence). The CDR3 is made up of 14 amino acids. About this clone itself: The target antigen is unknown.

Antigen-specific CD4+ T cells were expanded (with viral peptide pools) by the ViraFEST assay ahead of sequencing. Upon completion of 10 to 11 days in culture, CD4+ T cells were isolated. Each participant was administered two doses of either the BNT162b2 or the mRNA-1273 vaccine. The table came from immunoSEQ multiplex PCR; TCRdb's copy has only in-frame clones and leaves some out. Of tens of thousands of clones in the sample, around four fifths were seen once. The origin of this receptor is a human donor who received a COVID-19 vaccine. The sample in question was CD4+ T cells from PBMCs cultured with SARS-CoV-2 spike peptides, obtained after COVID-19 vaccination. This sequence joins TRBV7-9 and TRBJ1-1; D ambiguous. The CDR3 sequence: CASSLGEENTEAFF. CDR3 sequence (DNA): TGTGCCAGCAGCTTAGGGGAGGAGAACACTGAAGCTTTCTTT.